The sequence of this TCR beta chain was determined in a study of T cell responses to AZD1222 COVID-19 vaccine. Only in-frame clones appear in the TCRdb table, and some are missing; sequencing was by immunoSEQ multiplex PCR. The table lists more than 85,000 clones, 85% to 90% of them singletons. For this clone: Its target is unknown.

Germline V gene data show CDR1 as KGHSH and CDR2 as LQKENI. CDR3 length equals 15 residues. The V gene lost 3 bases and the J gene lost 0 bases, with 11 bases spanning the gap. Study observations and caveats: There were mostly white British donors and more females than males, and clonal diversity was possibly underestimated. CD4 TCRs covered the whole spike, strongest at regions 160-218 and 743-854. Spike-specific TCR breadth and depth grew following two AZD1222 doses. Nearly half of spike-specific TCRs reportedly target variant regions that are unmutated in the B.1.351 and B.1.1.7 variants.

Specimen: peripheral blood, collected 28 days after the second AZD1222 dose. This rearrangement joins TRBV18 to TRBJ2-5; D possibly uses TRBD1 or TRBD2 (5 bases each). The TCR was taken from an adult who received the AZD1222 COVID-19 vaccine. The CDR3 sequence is CASSPRGEYQETQYF. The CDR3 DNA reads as TGTGCCAGCTCACCCAGAGGGGAGTACCAAGAGACCCAGTACTTC.